This is a list of T cell receptor beta chains from one sample in a study of patients and donors after allogeneic stem cell transplantation. TCRdb reprocessed the RT-PCR reads via MiXCR and lists one record per CDR3 protein. The top ten clones hold under 14% of a sample with some 230,000 distinct CDR3 sequences, approximately 14% of them seen once. Source material: blood, either unsorted or a sorted T cell fraction (not recorded which). These receptors were collected from a human donor who was either an allogeneic HSCT recipient or a stem cell or donor lymphocyte infusion donor (not recorded which). It is not recorded whose cells these are; they may come from a transplant donor. The CDR3 runs from the conserved cysteine through the conserved F or W. The order of the fields is clone size, V gene, D gene, J gene, CDR3 DNA, CDR3 protein. D genes are given only for firm matches. Clone size, where shown, is once, few, many, or a class for clones that have expanded.

few,TRBV20-1,-,TRBJ1-2,TGCAGTGCTAGCGGAGGGACGGTCGCTAACTATGGCTACACCTTC,CSASGGTVANYGYTF
-,TRBV12-3/TRBV12-4,TRBD1,TRBJ1-4,TGTGCCAGCTCGACCGGGACAGGGACAAATGAAAAACTGTTTTTT,CASSTGTGTNEKLFF
many,TRBV11-2,TRBD1,TRBJ1-3,TGTGCCAGCAGCTCCAAAACAGGGGCCGGAAACACCATATATTTT,CASSSKTGAGNTIYF
few,TRBV7-9,-,TRBJ1-1,TGTGCCAGCAGCTTAGTACTCGCTGAAGCTTTCTTT,CASSLVLAEAFF
few,TRBV4-1,TRBD1,TRBJ1-2,TGCGCCAGCAGCCAAGATGTGTCGGGACAGGGGGGGTTCGGTGGCTACACCTTC,CASSQDVSGQGGFGGYTF
many,TRBV2,-,TRBJ1-4,TGTGCCAGCAGTATCAACCCCCCCGGTTCAGGCGGTGGAGAAAAACTGTTTTTT,CASSINPPGSGGGEKLFF
once,TRBV2,TRBD1,TRBJ2-5,TGTGCCAGCAGGGCACAGGGGACCAAGCGCCAAGAGACCCAGTACTTC,CASRAQGTKRQETQYF
few,TRBV27,-,TRBJ2-1,TGTGCCAGCAGTGTCCGAGGGAGTGAGCAGTTCTTC,CASSVRGSEQFF
-,TRBV2,-,TRBJ1-1,TGTGCCAGCCTCGAAGATACAGACACTGAAGCTTTCTTT,CASLEDTDTEAFF
many,TRBV12-3/TRBV12-4,TRBD1,TRBJ2-1,TGTGCCAGCAGACCGCAGGGGGCTTCGATAGGTGAGCAGTTCTTC,CASRPQGASIGEQFF
-,TRBV5-5,-,TRBJ2-1,TGTGCCAGCAGCGTTCAGGAGAGCTCCTACAATGAGCAGTTCTTC,CASSVQESSYNEQFF
few,TRBV25-1,-,TRBJ2-4,TGTGCCAGCAGTGAATCAGTGGGGGACATTCAGTACTTC,CASSESVGDIQYF
few,TRBV7-9,-,TRBJ2-2,TGTGCCAGCAGCTTTAGCGCAAACGCGAACACCGGGGAGCTGTTTTTT,CASSFSANANTGELFF
-,TRBV4-3,-,TRBJ2-3,TGCGCCAGCAGCCAAGTTGGCCCGGATACGCAGTATTTT,CASSQVGPDTQYF
many,TRBV4-1,-,TRBJ2-1,TGCGCCAGCAGCCAAGTAGGCAATGAGCAGTTCTTC,CASSQVGNEQFF
-,TRBV28,-,TRBJ1-5,TGTGCCAGCAGTCCAAGGGACAAAACTAGCAATCAGCCCCAGCATTTT,CASSPRDKTSNQPQHF
many,TRBV20-1,-,TRBJ1-1,TGCAGTGCTAGAGACGCTGAACCACTACAGGGAGGGTTTTTCGTTGAAGCTTTCTTT,CSARDAEPLQGGFFVEAFF
many,TRBV6-1,TRBD1,TRBJ1-1,TGTGCCAGCAGTCCCCTCCGAGGACAGGCCAACACTGAAGCTTTCTTT,CASSPLRGQANTEAFF
many,TRBV11-1,TRBD2,TRBJ2-3,TGTGCCAGCAGCCCGGCTGATCGTCTAGCGGGCGAAACAGATACGCAGTATTTT,CASSPADRLAGETDTQYF
-,TRBV20-1,TRBD1,TRBJ1-4,TGCAGTGCGTGGGACAGGGGTCATGAAAAACTGTTTTTT,CSAWDRGHEKLFF
many,TRBV20-1,-,TRBJ2-3,TGCAGTGCCACCAGGGGGGTGGGGGATACGCAGTATTTT,CSATRGVGDTQYF
many,TRBV20-1,-,TRBJ1-2,TGCAGTGCTAGAGAGGGACTTAAAGAAGGTGGCTACACCTTC,CSAREGLKEGGYTF
few,TRBV5-6,TRBD2,TRBJ2-5,TGTGCCAGCAGCATCGGGACTAGCATCTCGTACCAAGAGACCCAGTACTTC,CASSIGTSISYQETQYF
many,TRBV29-1,TRBD1,TRBJ1-1,TGCAGCGCAAGGACAGGGGGTATGAACACTGAAGCTTTCTTT,CSARTGGMNTEAFF